This T cell receptor beta chain was captured by sequencing in a study of blood T cell repertoires in COVID-19. The wider study: In each case, the material was cDNA or gDNA derived from T cells, B-cell-depleted T cells, or PBMCs.

Study processing details: Researchers report that nucleated cell counts were estimated from reference gene primer amplification. Method: immunoSEQ multiplex PCR; TCRdb's copy keeps in-frame clones and lacks some. V and J calls and clone size are copied from that table; D and trimming were computed from the DNA. The top ten clones hold under 4% of a sample with 230,000 or so clones, 80% to 90% of them seen once. Germline lookup yields CDR1 SGHRS and CDR2 YFSETQ. CDR3 size: 14 residues. The germline V and J ends were trimmed by 4 bases and 5 bases, with 10 bases remaining between them. Those who participated ranged in age from about 18 to 89 years and resided in 24 US areas. Participants reported their clinical history, and cohort assignment relied on those reports.

The source of this sequence is a woman between 40 and 50 years old with acute COVID-19. The sequencing sample was made of PBMCs or T cells enriched from blood (not recorded which). The chain carries TRBV5-1 and TRBJ1-6; the D gene is possibly TRBD1 (5 bases). The CDR3 region has the DNA TGCGCCAGCAGCGGGGCCGCAAATAATTCACCCCTCCACTTT. Its translation is CASSGAANNSPLHF.